The rows below give T cell receptor beta chains drawn from one sample of a study of blood T cell repertoires in COVID-19. Using immunoSEQ multiplex PCR, the repertoire was profiled, and TCRdb retains in-frame clones only, with some absent. The repertoire holds 300,000 to 400,000 clones, with 70% to 90% as singletons. Specimen: peripheral blood. These receptors were taken from a woman aged 55-69 years with COVID-19, enrolled during active disease. The CDR3 runs from the conserved cysteine through the conserved F or W. The order of the fields is J gene, D gene, V gene, CDR3 DNA, CDR3 protein. A D gene is named only where the DNA matches it firmly.

TRBJ2-7 TRBD1 TRBV7-9 TGTGCCAGCAGGGCTCCGGGACAGGGATCCTCCAACTCCTACGAGCAGTACTTC CASRAPGQGSSNSYEQYF
TRBJ2-7 TRBD1 TRBV13 TGTGCCAGCAGCCGACCCGGGACAGGGACCTACGAGCAGTACTTC CASSRPGTGTYEQYF
TRBJ2-7 TRBD1 TRBV28 TGTGCCAGCAGTGGACAGGGCGACGAGCAGTACTTC CASSGQGDEQYF
TRBJ1-3 NA TRBV9 TGTGCCAGCAGCGTAGAACAGGGAGGGGCTGGAAACACCATATATTTT CASSVEQGGAGNTIYF
TRBJ2-3 TRBD2 TRBV10-3 TGTGCCATCAGTGAGTCGCTGCGGGGGGGCCTCACAGATACGCAGTATTTT CAISESLRGGLTDTQYF
TRBJ2-7 NA TRBV6-2/TRBV6-3 TGTGCCAGCAGTTACAACCCGACAGATACTCTGACCTACGAGCAGTACTTC CASSYNPTDTLTYEQYF
TRBJ2-2 NA TRBV5-8 TGTGCCAGCAGCTTGGCCGGTCCCGGGGAGCTGTTTTTT CASSLAGPGELFF
TRBJ1-3 TRBD1 TRBV6-5 TGTGCCAGCAGTTACGAGGGGGCGGCGGGAAACACCATATATTTT CASSYEGAAGNTIYF
TRBJ2-3 NA TRBV4-1 TGCGCCAGCAGCCAAGCCCCCGTCCCAGATACGCAGTATTTT CASSQAPVPDTQYF
TRBJ1-4 NA TRBV12-3/TRBV12-4 TGTGCCAGCAGTTGGGGGGGCCTGAAAAAACTGTTTTTT CASSWGGLKKLFF
TRBJ1-2 TRBD1 TRBV6-5 TGTGCCAGCCATACCCGGGACAGGGCGGGTGGCTACACCTTC CASHTRDRAGGYTF